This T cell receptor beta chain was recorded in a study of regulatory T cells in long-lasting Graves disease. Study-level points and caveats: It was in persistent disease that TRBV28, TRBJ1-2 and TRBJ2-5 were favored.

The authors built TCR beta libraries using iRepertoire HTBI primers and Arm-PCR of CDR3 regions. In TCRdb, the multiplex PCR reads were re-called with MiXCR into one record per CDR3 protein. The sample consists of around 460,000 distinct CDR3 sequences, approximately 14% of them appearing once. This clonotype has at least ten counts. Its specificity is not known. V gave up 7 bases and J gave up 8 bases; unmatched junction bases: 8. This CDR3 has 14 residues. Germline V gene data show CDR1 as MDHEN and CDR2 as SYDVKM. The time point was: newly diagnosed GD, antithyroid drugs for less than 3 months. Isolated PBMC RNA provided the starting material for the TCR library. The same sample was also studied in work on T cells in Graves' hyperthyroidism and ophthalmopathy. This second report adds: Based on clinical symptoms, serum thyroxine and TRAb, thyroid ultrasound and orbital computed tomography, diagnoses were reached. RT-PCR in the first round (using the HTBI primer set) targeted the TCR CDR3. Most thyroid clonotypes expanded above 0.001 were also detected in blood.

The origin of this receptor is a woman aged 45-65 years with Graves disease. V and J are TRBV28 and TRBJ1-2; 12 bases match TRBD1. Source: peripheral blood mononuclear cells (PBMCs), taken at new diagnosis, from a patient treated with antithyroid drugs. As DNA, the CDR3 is TGTGCCAGCAAACGGGACAGGGGGCTAGAAGGCTACACCTTC. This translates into CASKRDRGLEGYTF.